The 11 T cell receptor beta chains below all came from one sample that was sequenced in a study of T cells in Graves' hyperthyroidism and ophthalmopathy. TCR beta CDR3 sequences were amplified from RNA transcripts. First-round RT-PCR targeting the TCR CDR3 was performed with the HTBI primer set. TCRdb itself ran the multiplex PCR reads through MiXCR, one entry per CDR3 protein. The data show roughly 530,000 distinct CDR3 sequences, more than 15% seen once. The specimen was blood. Receptors originate from a woman younger than 35 with Graves' ophthalmopathy.

This clonotype appeared many times. The V call is TRBV10-2, the J call TRBJ2-1; 8 bases agree with TRBD2. The CDR3 extends over 16 amino acids. Germline lookup yields CDR1 WSHSY and CDR2 SAAADI. Trimming at V came to 2 bases and at J to 0 bases, leaving 3 bases not matched to a gene. The CDR3 region is CASSEKRGFSYNEQFF. CDR3 nucleotides: TGCGCCAGCAGTGAGAAGCGGGGGTTCTCCTACAATGAGCAGTTCTTC.

This clonotype was found many times. The chain uses TRBV12-3 or TRBV12-4 and TRBJ2-2; D unresolved. Trimming removed 2 bases at V and 1 base at J, with 5 bases between. This CDR3 spans 14 amino acids. In DNA, the CDR3 is TGTGCCAGCAGTTTACGTGGGAACACCGGGGAGCTGTTTTTT. Protein product: CASSLRGNTGELFF.

In its sample, this clonotype was seen many times. The chain is built from TRBV7-3 and TRBJ1-1, with unresolved D. The CDR3 totals 13 residues. Trimming stripped 3 bases from V and 3 bases from J, with 8 bases between. The germline CDR1 and CDR2 sequences are SGHTA and FQGTGA. The CDR3 DNA is TGTGCCAGCAGCTTGAGGGCGGACACTGAAGCTTTCTTT. This translates into CASSLRADTEAFF.

V usage is TRBV11-2 and J usage is TRBJ2-7, with no clear D. Trimming shortened V by 4 bases and J by 5 bases, and 12 bases separated the two germline ends. Germline V gene lookup returns CDR1 SGHAT and CDR2 FQNNGV. The CDR3 is 13 residues long. This CDR3 is CASSYPIWDEQYF. Written as DNA, the CDR3 is TGTGCCAGCAGCTACCCGATATGGGACGAGCAGTACTTC.

There are many counts of this clonotype. This rearrangement joins TRBV5-5 to TRBJ2-7; the D gene is possibly TRBD2 (6 bases). Germline V lookup: CDR1 SGHKS, CDR2 YYEKEE (reference sequence). V was shortened by 7 bases and J by 3 bases, with 14 bases between the two germline ends. This CDR3 region has 13 residues. The CDR3 region has the DNA TGTGCCAGCGCCTCTAGCGAGGTCTACGAGCAGTACTTC. Its protein is CASASSEVYEQYF.

This clonotype occurred many times. This sequence joins TRBV3-1 and TRBJ2-7; TRBD2 agrees at 9 bases. The J segment lost 0 bases and the V segment lost 3 bases, leaving 3 bases of the junction unmatched. This CDR3 region has 15 residues. Germline CDR1 and CDR2: LGHDT and YNNKEL (reference sequence). The DNA of the CDR3 is TGTGCCAGCAGCCAGGCTAGCGGGGTCTCCTACGAGCAGTACTTC. As protein: CASSQASGVSYEQYF.

This clonotype was counted ten times or more. The chain links TRBV3-1 to TRBJ1-6; D call uncertain. The CDR3 has 12 amino acids. Germline assignment: CDR1 LGHDT and CDR2 YNNKEL (reference sequence). Trimming stripped 4 bases from V and 6 bases from J, with 4 bases between. Here the CDR3 reads CASSPSNSPLHF. As DNA, the CDR3 is TGTGCCAGCAGCCCTTCTAATTCACCCCTCCACTTT.

V gene TRBV5-6 combines with J gene TRBJ2-5, with TRBD2 matching 16 bases. Germline V gives CDR1 SGHDT, CDR2 YYEEEE. V shed 5 bases and J 5 bases; nucleotides not matched to a gene: 3. This CDR3 has 15 amino acids. The CDR3, as DNA: TGTGCCAGCAGACGGGGACTAGCGGGAGGGGAGACCCAGTACTTC. It is translated as CASRRGLAGGETQYF.

This clonotype has more than one count but fewer than ten. The V call is TRBV10-3, the J call TRBJ2-7, with 16 positions matching TRBD2. This CDR3 spans 13 amino acids. Germline V gives CDR1 ENHRY, CDR2 SYGVKD. After removal of 10 bases from V and 7 bases from J, the junction contained 4 bases not matched to a gene. CDR3 residues: CATGTSGGVEQYF. CDR3 DNA sequence: TGTGCCACTGGGACTAGCGGGGGGGTTGAGCAGTACTTC.

This clonotype was counted ten times or more. The V call is TRBV2, the J call TRBJ1-5; D may be TRBD1 (5 bases). The germline V gene has CDR1 SNHLY and CDR2 FYNNEI. Trimming stripped 5 bases from V and 0 bases from J, with 17 bases between. The CDR3 runs 17 residues. The chain's CDR3 is CASSRRGGLYSNQPQHF. CDR3 bases: TGTGCCAGCAGTCGGAGGGGTGGGCTTTATAGCAATCAGCCCCAGCATTTT.

Ten or more counts support this clonotype. The chain recombines TRBV2 with TRBJ1-2; 7 nucleotides agree with TRBD1. Per the germline V gene, CDR1 is SNHLY and CDR2 is FYNNEI. Losses at the gene ends were 6 bases for V and 5 bases for J; bases not matched to a gene: 6. The CDR3 spans 13 residues. The CDR3 is CASRVGTAYGYTF. In nucleotides, the CDR3 is TGTGCCAGCAGGGTAGGGACAGCGTATGGCTACACCTTC.